This entry lists 12 T cell receptor beta chains sequenced from one sample in a study of T-cell memory formation after mild COVID-19. Via MiXCR, TCRdb re-called the 5' RACE reads, giving one row per CDR3 protein. Of approximately 240,000 distinct CDR3 sequences listed, about 15% are singletons. Material for sequencing was PBMCs or a T cell subset sorted from them (not recorded which). All receptors come from a man between 18 and 35 years old who had mild COVID-19 (a few samples of this study predate the infection). Cell type and time point are not known.

This clonotype was picked up a small number of times. The chain joins TRBV28 to TRBJ1-2; 9 bases agree with TRBD1. V gave up 6 bases and J gave up 8 bases; unmatched junction bases: 10. The CDR3 consists of 14 residues. Per the germline V gene, CDR1 is MDHEN and CDR2 is SYDVKM. Written as DNA, the CDR3 is TGTGCCAGCAGCCCCGGGACAGGGCGTCTCGGCTACACCTTC. Its protein product is CASSPGTGRLGYTF.

This sequence joins TRBV5-1 and TRBJ2-4, with D possibly matching TRBD2 (5 bases). The CDR3 is made up of 15 amino acids. Germline V gene lookup returns CDR1 SGHRS and CDR2 YFSETQ. Trimming cost V 0 bases and J 9 bases, with 16 bases left between them. The CDR3 reads CASSLAGVGSGIQYF. Written as DNA, the CDR3 is TGCGCCAGCAGCTTGGCCGGGGTAGGATCGGGCATTCAGTACTTC.

This clonotype was detected many times. This chain uses TRBV12-3 or TRBV12-4 with TRBJ1-3; D is unclear. Trimming took off 6 bases at V and 1 base at J, with 16 bases between the two ends. This CDR3 has 16 residues. CDR3 nucleotides: TGTGCCAGCAGCCTTGGGAGGCCTAATTCTGGAAACACCATATATTTT. It specifies CASSLGRPNSGNTIYF.

This clonotype was detected ten times or more. The rearrangement joins TRBV2 to TRBJ1-2; 8 bases align to TRBD1. Germline V gene lookup returns CDR1 SNHLY and CDR2 FYNNEI. V lost 6 bases and J lost 6; bases outside the gene matches: 3. The CDR3 spans 12 residues. The CDR3 protein is CASRGTGDGYTF. CDR3 in DNA: TGTGCCAGCAGGGGGACAGGTGATGGCTACACCTTC.

This clonotype has more than one count but fewer than ten. CDR3 protein: CASSSSGARNQPQHF. CDR3 in DNA: TGTGCCAGCAGCTCAAGCGGGGCCCGCAATCAGCCCCAGCATTTT. The chain recombines TRBV6-5 with TRBJ1-5; the D gene is possibly TRBD1 (5 bases). Trimming stripped 6 bases from V and 2 bases from J, with 14 bases between. Germline V gives CDR1 MNHEY, CDR2 SVGAGI. The length of the CDR3 is 15 residues.

A few counts support this clonotype. V and J are TRBV7-2 and TRBJ2-3; no clear D gene. This CDR3 contains 16 residues. From germline, CDR1 is SGHTA and CDR2 FQGNSA. V lost 4 bases to trimming and J lost 2 bases, with 16 bases between them. CDR3 sequence: CASSSNAPYITDTQYF. CDR3 nucleotides: TGTGCCAGCAGCTCAAACGCACCCTATATCACAGATACGCAGTATTTT.

V and J are TRBV3-1 and TRBJ1-5, with D possibly matching TRBD1 (5 bases). The V and J ends lost 0 bases and 6 bases respectively, with 15 bases between them. The CDR3 is 16 residues long. Germline V gene data show CDR1 as LGHDT and CDR2 as YNNKEL (reference sequence). The CDR3 DNA reads as TGTGCCAGCAGCCAAGATGTCGGGGCGAGGATTCAGCCCCAGCATTTT. Its translation: CASSQDVGARIQPQHF.

This clonotype came up a few times. This chain uses TRBV6-1 with TRBJ1-2, with TRBD1 as a possible D gene (6 bases). The CDR3 spans 13 residues. Germline CDR1 MNHNS, CDR2 SASEGT. V was trimmed by 11 bases and J by 5 bases, leaving 18 bases between them. CDR3 in amino acids: CAGGTGTRYGYTF. The CDR3 DNA follows: TGTGCCGGAGGAACCGGGACACGATATGGCTACACCTTC.

The CDR3: CASSQGAGNTIYF. The CDR3 region has the DNA TGTGCCAGCAGCCAGGGGGCTGGAAACACCATATATTTT. V gene TRBV7-2 combines with J gene TRBJ1-3; TRBD1 matches at 7 bases. Germline trimming cut 5 bases from V and 2 bases from J; bases unmatched to any gene: 0. This CDR3 region has 13 residues. Germline values: CDR1 SGHTA, CDR2 FQGNSA. Variable domain in full (rest from reference TRBV7-2 and TRBJ1-3): GAGVSQSPSNKVTEKGKDVELRCDPISGHTALYWYRQSLGQGLEFLIYFQGNSAPDKSGLPSDRFSAERTGGSVSTLTIQRTQQEDSAVYLCASSQGAGNTIYFGEGSWLTVV.

This clonotype occurred a few times. The chain carries TRBV5-1 and TRBJ2-7; 8 bases map to TRBD2. The CDR3 totals 15 residues. CDR1 and CDR2 from the germline V gene are SGHRS and YFSETQ. With V trimmed by 5 bases and J by 5 bases, 12 bases remained unmatched. The CDR3 protein is CASSPRGGGNHEQYF. CDR3 in DNA: TGCGCCAGCAGTCCGCGGGGCGGGGGGAACCACGAGCAGTACTTC.

This clonotype was counted between two and nine times. The V and J genes are TRBV28 and TRBJ2-7; possible D gene TRBD2, 5 bases. The V and J ends lost 7 bases and 4 bases respectively, with 14 bases between them. The CDR3 covers 13 residues. Germline values: CDR1 MDHEN, CDR2 SYDVKM. DNA for the CDR3: TGTGCCAGCACCGCCGGGAAAACTTACGAGCAGTACGTC. It is translated as CASTAGKTYEQYV.

This chain joins TRBV28 and TRBJ2-5, with D possibly being TRBD1 or TRBD2 (6 bases each). The CDR3 contains 14 residues. The germline V gene encodes CDR1 MDHEN and CDR2 SYDVKM. V shed 6 bases and J shed 5 bases, with 16 bases lying between them. The chain's CDR3 is CASRSRGPTETQYF. DNA for the CDR3: TGTGCCAGCAGATCCCGGGGGCCCACGGAGACCCAGTACTTC.